These T cell receptor beta chains were read from a single sample in a study of chemoradiotherapy in HPV16-positive cancers. Profiled with immunoSEQ multiplex PCR; TCRdb holds only in-frame clones, not every one. Altogether thousands of clones are present, 75% to 85% being singletons, with the ten largest covering roughly 5.8%. The source material was tumor tissue, sampled from a patient who underwent chemoradiotherapy. These receptors all come from a human donor with HPV-associated anogenital cancer. Both conserved end residues are part of each CDR3. The D gene is left open where the match is weak. For some rows the clone size is stated as once, few or many, or as a class when expanded; others skip it.

J	length	D	size	V	CDR3	DNA
TRBJ1-4	16	NA	NA	TRBV6-6	CASSSRDTGGNEKLFF	TGTGCCAGCAGTTCACGGGACACCGGTGGTAATGAAAAACTGTTTTTT
TRBJ2-4	13	NA	NA	TRBV11-2	CASSAPVKNIQYF	TGTGCCAGCAGCGCGCCGGTCAAAAACATTCAGTACTTC
TRBJ2-3	14	NA	NA	TRBV4-1	CASSQERNTDTQYF	TGCGCCAGCAGCCAAGAGAGGAATACAGATACGCAGTATTTT
TRBJ1-1	14	NA	NA	TRBV6-5	CASSYSYRSTEAFF	TGTGCCAGCAGTTACTCTTACAGGAGCACTGAAGCTTTCTTT
TRBJ1-4	15	TRBD1	NA	TRBV6-6	CASSYAGTGAEKLFF	TGTGCCAGCAGTTACGCCGGGACAGGGGCTGAAAAACTGTTTTTT
TRBJ2-1	15	TRBD2	NA	TRBV19	CASQTQREGYNEQFF	TGTGCCAGCCAAACCCAACGGGAGGGTTACAATGAGCAGTTCTTC
TRBJ2-1	15	NA	NA	TRBV5-6	CASSLAGGVRNEQFF	TGTGCCAGCAGCTTGGCGGGGGGCGTCAGGAATGAGCAGTTCTTC
TRBJ1-1	12	NA	NA	TRBV29-1	CSVGTRNTEAFF	TGCAGCGTTGGGACTCGGAACACTGAAGCTTTCTTT
TRBJ2-7	19	TRBD1	few	TRBV15	CATSRGPGQGAESSYEQYF	TGTGCCACCAGCAGAGGCCCGGGACAGGGGGCCGAAAGCTCCTACGAGCAGTACTTC
TRBJ1-4	15	NA	NA	TRBV5-1	CASSLYGATNEKLFF	TGCGCCAGCAGCTTGTACGGGGCAACTAATGAAAAACTGTTTTTT
TRBJ1-2	11	NA	NA	TRBV2	CASSEGFGYTF	TGTGCCAGCAGTGAGGGATTCGGCTACACCTTC
TRBJ2-7	12	NA	NA	TRBV28	CAVGREWYEQYF	TGTGCCGTTGGCAGGGAATGGTACGAGCAGTACTTC
TRBJ2-7	14	NA	NA	TRBV5-4	CASSFQQVSYEQYF	TGTGCCAGCAGCTTTCAACAGGTCTCCTACGAGCAGTACTTC
TRBJ2-3	18	TRBD2	NA	TRBV7-9	CASSLFLAGGFWTDTQYF	TGTGCCAGCAGCTTATTCCTAGCGGGGGGGTTTTGGACAGATACGCAGTATTTT
TRBJ1-1	13	NA	NA	TRBV7-9	CASTKEANTEAFF	TGTGCCAGCACCAAGGAGGCCAACACTGAAGCTTTCTTT
TRBJ2-2	14	NA	NA	TRBV7-3	CASSLTGDTGELFF	TGTGCCAGCAGCTTGACGGGTGACACCGGGGAGCTGTTTTTT
TRBJ1-4	15	TRBD1	NA	TRBV7-8	CASSPGQGLVGKLFF	TGTGCCAGCAGCCCGGGACAGGGGCTAGTAGGAAAACTGTTTTTT
TRBJ1-3	16	NA	few	TRBV9	CASSVGVRGFGNTIYF	TGTGCCAGCAGCGTAGGGGTGAGGGGGTTCGGAAACACCATATATTTT
TRBJ1-5	13	NA	once	TRBV19	CASSIAGDQPQHF	TGTGCCAGTAGTATTGCGGGGGATCAGCCCCAGCATTTT
TRBJ2-2	14	NA	NA	TRBV23-1	CASTPGTNTGELFF	TGCGCCAGCACCCCCGGGACGAACACCGGGGAGCTGTTTTTT
TRBJ2-5	14	NA	NA	TRBV18	CASSPNRVGETQYF	TGTGCCAGCTCACCCAACAGGGTGGGCGAGACCCAGTACTTC
TRBJ2-5	15	TRBD2	NA	TRBV7-3	CASSLAGGFQETQYF	TGTGCCAGCAGCTTAGCGGGGGGATTCCAAGAGACCCAGTACTTC
TRBJ1-5	16	NA	NA	TRBV28	CASSRGHGVGNQPQHF	TGTGCCAGCAGTCGGGGACATGGGGTTGGTAATCAGCCCCAGCATTTT
TRBJ1-4	14	NA	NA	TRBV27	CASSYQGTNEKLFF	TGTGCCAGCAGTTATCAAGGGACTAATGAAAAACTGTTTTTT
TRBJ2-7	15	NA	NA	TRBV7-9	CASSPEQGYSYEQYF	TGTGCCAGCAGCCCGGAACAGGGATACTCCTACGAGCAGTACTTC
TRBJ2-7	14	TRBD1	NA	TRBV2	CASTQRDRAREQYF	TGTGCCAGCACACAGAGGGACAGGGCGCGGGAGCAGTACTTC
TRBJ2-2	15	TRBD2	NA	TRBV6-1	CASSGLAGGPGELFF	TGTGCCAGCAGTGGACTAGCGGGGGGGCCCGGGGAGCTGTTTTTT
TRBJ2-1	15	NA	NA	TRBV5-1	CASSLGGGGYNEQFF	TGCGCCAGCAGCTTAGGGGGAGGGGGCTACAATGAGCAGTTCTTC
TRBJ2-7	14	NA	NA	TRBV9	CASSIRGDFYEQYF	TGTGCCAGCAGCATAAGGGGGGACTTCTACGAGCAGTACTTC
TRBJ2-5	14	NA	NA	TRBV29-1	CSVAPGPLKETQYF	TGCAGCGTTGCGCCGGGACCGCTTAAAGAGACCCAGTACTTC
TRBJ2-7	12	NA	NA	TRBV11-3	CASSLLPYEQYF	TGTGCCAGCAGCCTTTTACCCTACGAGCAGTACTTC
TRBJ1-4	17	NA	NA	TRBV19	CASSIFSEGPTNEKLFF	TGTGCCAGTAGTATATTCTCGGAGGGCCCAACTAATGAAAAACTGTTTTTT
TRBJ1-5	15	NA	NA	TRBV9	CASDRPKYSNQPQHF	TGTGCCAGCGACCGGCCGAAGTATAGCAATCAGCCCCAGCATTTT
TRBJ1-2	14	NA	NA	TRBV13	CASSLRGAHYGYTF	TGTGCCAGCAGCTTGAGAGGGGCACACTATGGCTACACCTTC
TRBJ1-2	15	NA	NA	TRBV5-1	CASSLEGSANYGYTF	TGCGCCAGCAGCTTGGAGGGCAGCGCCAACTATGGCTACACCTTC
TRBJ2-6	18	NA	NA	TRBV4-2	CASSRTGTPNSGANVLTF	TGTGCCAGCAGCCGAACCGGGACTCCAAACTCTGGGGCCAACGTCCTGACTTTC
TRBJ1-1	17	NA	NA	TRBV27	CASSLLGGLLMNTEAFF	TGTGCCAGCAGTTTATTAGGCGGATTACTCATGAACACTGAAGCTTTCTTT
TRBJ1-2	15	NA	NA	TRBV18	CASSNDREPNYGYTF	TGTGCCAGCTCAAACGACAGAGAACCTAACTATGGCTACACCTTC
TRBJ2-1	14	TRBD2	once	TRBV5-6	CASSPRLAGDEQFF	TGTGCCAGCAGCCCAAGACTAGCGGGGGATGAGCAGTTCTTC
TRBJ2-1	14	TRBD2	NA	TRBV9	CASSFGGGINEQFF	TGTGCCAGCAGCTTTGGGGGGGGGATTAATGAGCAGTTCTTC
TRBJ2-3	17	NA	NA	TRBV28	CASSPPSGGGSTDTQYF	TGTGCCAGCAGTCCTCCGTCGGGGGGCGGGAGCACAGATACGCAGTATTTT
TRBJ1-1	15	NA	NA	TRBV28	CASSSPGTKRTEAFF	TGTGCCAGCAGTTCACCGGGGACAAAACGCACTGAAGCTTTCTTT
TRBJ2-2	15	NA	NA	TRBV5-5	CASRTGTANTGELFF	TGTGCCAGCAGGACCGGGACGGCGAACACCGGGGAGCTGTTTTTT
TRBJ2-3	15	TRBD2	NA	TRBV2	CASSHRGGPTDTQYF	TGTGCCAGCAGTCACCGCGGGGGGCCCACAGATACGCAGTATTTT
TRBJ2-2	22	TRBD2	few	TRBV27	CASSPWRRRLAGSPGSTGELFF	TGTGCCAGCAGCCCTTGGAGACGGAGACTAGCGGGTTCTCCCGGGTCCACCGGGGAGCTGTTTTTT
TRBJ2-1	18	NA	NA	TRBV7-9	CASSRQTETHSSYNEQFF	TGTGCCAGCAGTCGACAAACAGAAACTCATAGCTCCTACAATGAGCAGTTCTTC
TRBJ2-5	14	NA	NA	TRBV12-5	CASGLGSVRETQYF	TGTGCTAGTGGTTTGGGTTCCGTCCGGGAGACCCAGTACTTC
TRBJ1-2	13	NA	NA	TRBV6-5	CASSSDSLGGYTF	TGTGCCAGCAGTTCGGACAGCCTCGGTGGCTACACCTTC
TRBJ2-3	14	NA	NA	TRBV28	CARGPPQGGDTQYF	TGTGCCAGGGGACCCCCACAAGGCGGGGATACGCAGTATTTT
TRBJ2-6	14	TRBD1	few	TRBV2	CASRRGPGANVLTF	TGTGCCAGCAGGAGGGGGCCTGGGGCCAACGTCCTGACTTTC
TRBJ1-2	14	TRBD1	NA	TRBV11-2	CASSLGQGADGYTF	TGTGCCAGCAGCTTGGGACAGGGGGCTGATGGCTACACCTTC
TRBJ1-2	15	TRBD1	NA	TRBV7-9	CASRAGQGLFYGYTF	TGTGCCAGCAGGGCTGGACAGGGGCTATTCTATGGCTACACCTTC
TRBJ1-5	15	TRBD1	NA	TRBV27	CASSSGTAFGQPQHF	TGTGCCAGCAGTTCCGGGACAGCCTTCGGTCAGCCCCAGCATTTT
TRBJ1-1	16	NA	NA	TRBV4-1	CASSHFKGPQGTEAFF	TGCGCCAGCAGCCATTTCAAAGGTCCCCAGGGAACTGAAGCTTTCTTT
TRBJ2-2	18	NA	NA	TRBV9	CASSVFGGGASRTGELFF	TGTGCCAGCAGCGTATTCGGAGGGGGCGCGAGTAGAACCGGGGAGCTGTTTTTT